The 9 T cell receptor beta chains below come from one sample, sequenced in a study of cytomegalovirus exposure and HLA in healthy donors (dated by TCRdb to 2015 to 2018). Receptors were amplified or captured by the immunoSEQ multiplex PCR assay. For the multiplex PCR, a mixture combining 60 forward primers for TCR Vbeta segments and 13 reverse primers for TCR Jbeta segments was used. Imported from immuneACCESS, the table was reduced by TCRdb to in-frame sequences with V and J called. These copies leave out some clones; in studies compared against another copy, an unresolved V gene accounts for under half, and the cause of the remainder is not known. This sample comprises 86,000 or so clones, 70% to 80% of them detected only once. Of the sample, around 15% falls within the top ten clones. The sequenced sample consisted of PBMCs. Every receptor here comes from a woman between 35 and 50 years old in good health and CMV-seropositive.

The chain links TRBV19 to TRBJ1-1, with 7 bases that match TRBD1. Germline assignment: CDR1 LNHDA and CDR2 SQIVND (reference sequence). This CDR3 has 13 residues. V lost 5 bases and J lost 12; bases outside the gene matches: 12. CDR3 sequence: CASSSLPGTATFF. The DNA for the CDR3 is TGTGCCAGTAGTTCCCTCCCCGGGACAGCCACTTTCTTT.

CDR3 sequence: CASSSRLVQRTDTQYF. CDR3 DNA: TGTGCCAGCAGTTCGCGACTAGTCCAGCGCACAGATACGCAGTATTTT. The V gene is TRBV27, the J gene TRBJ2-3; tentatively, D is TRBD2 (6 bases). The CDR3 contains 16 residues. V lost 4 bases, J lost 1 base, and 15 bases lay in between. The germline gives CDR1 MNHEY, CDR2 SMNVEV (reference sequence).

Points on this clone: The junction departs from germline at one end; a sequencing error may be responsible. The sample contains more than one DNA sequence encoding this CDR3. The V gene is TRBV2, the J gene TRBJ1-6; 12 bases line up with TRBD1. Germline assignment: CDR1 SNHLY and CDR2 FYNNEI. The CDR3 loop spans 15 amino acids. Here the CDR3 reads CASGTGGSYNSPLHF. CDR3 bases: TGTGCCAGCGGGACAGGGGGCTCCTATAATTCCCCCCTCCACTTT.

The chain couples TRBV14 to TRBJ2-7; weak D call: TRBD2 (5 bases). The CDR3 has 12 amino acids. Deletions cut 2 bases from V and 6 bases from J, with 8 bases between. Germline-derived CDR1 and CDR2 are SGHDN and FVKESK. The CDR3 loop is CASSQRGSEQYF. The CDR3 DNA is TGTGCCAGCAGCCAAAGAGGGAGCGAGCAGTACTTC.

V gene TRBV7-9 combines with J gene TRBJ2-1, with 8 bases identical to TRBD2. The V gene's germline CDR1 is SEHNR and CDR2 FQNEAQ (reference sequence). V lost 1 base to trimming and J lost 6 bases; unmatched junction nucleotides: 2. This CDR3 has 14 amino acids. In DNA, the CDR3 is TGTGCCAGCAGCTTAGGGACTAGCATCAATGAGCAGTTCTTC. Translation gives CASSLGTSINEQFF.

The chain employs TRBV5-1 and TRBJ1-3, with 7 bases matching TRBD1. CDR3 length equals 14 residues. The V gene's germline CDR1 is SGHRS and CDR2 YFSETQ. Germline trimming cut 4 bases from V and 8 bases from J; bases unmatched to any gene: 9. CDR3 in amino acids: CASSPQGQRDTIYF. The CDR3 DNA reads TGCGCCAGCAGCCCCCAGGGACAGCGGGACACCATATATTTT.

CDR3 residues: CASSLEPGGYTDTQYF. CDR3 in DNA: TGCGCCAGCAGCTTGGAACCGGGAGGCTACACAGATACGCAGTATTTT. The V call is TRBV5-1, the J call TRBJ2-3; 7 nucleotides align to TRBD2. V dropped 0 bases and J dropped 2; count of bases not matched to a gene: 6. This CDR3 is built from 16 residues. The germline V gene encodes CDR1 SGHRS and CDR2 YFSETQ.

The CDR3 region has the DNA TGTGCCAGCAGCCAAGACAGTACAGGGGGCCTAAATGAGCAGTTCTTC. Translating gives CASSQDSTGGLNEQFF. The V and J genes are TRBV4-2 and TRBJ2-1, with 9 bases matching TRBD1. The V and J ends lost 0 bases and 7 bases, in that order; junction bases with no gene match: 7. There are 16 residues in the CDR3. Germline CDR1 is LGHNA and CDR2 is YNFKEQ.

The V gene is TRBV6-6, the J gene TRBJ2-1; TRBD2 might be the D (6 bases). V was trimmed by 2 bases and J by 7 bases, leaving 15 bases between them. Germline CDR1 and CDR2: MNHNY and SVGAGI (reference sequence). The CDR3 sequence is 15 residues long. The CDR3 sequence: CASSYGWRGQNEQFF. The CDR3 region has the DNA TGTGCCAGCAGTTACGGTTGGAGGGGCCAAAATGAGCAGTTCTTC.